In this sample, the clone carrying this T cell receptor (beta chain) turned up once. This entry belongs to a study of T cells in tuberculosis. The CDR3 consists of 11 residues. V lost 4 bases and J lost 9, with 12 bases in between. Germline-derived CDR1 and CDR2 are SQVTM and ANQGSEA. Produced via immunoSEQ multiplex PCR; TCRdb's table is partial and in-frame only. The profile covers 30,000 or so clones, with roughly 96% appearing a single time and 2.4% taken by the ten largest. The genes are TRBV29-1 and TRBJ1-1; TRBD1 is a possible D gene (6 bases). Sequencing input: PBMCs. The receptor was isolated from a donor aged 10-29 years with latent tuberculosis or without tuberculosis infection. For the CDR3, the DNA is TGCAGCGTTGGGGACAATCGTCAAGCTTTCTTT. Protein product: CSVGDNRQAFF. The full variable domain, rest sourced from reference TRBV29-1 and TRBJ1-1, is SAVISQKPSRDICQRGTSLTIQCQVDSQVTMMFWYRQQPGQSLTLIATANQGSEATYESGFVIDKFPISRPNLTFSTLTVSNMSPEDSSIYLCSVGDNRQAFFGQGTRLTVV.